This TCR beta chain is from a study of chemoradiotherapy in HPV16-positive cancers. General study findings and limits: Candidate HPV-specific clones and E7-related TCR motifs grew in tumor during treatment.

Measured with immunoSEQ multiplex PCR; TCRdb has only the in-frame clones, and not every one. The data hold several thousand clones, with roughly 80% observed a single time. As regards this clone: Antigen specificity is unknown.

This receptor was taken from a human donor with HPV-associated anogenital cancer. Material: tumor tissue, obtained from a patient who underwent chemoradiotherapy.

The CDR3 is CASSLAGGGANVLTF. The CDR3 nucleotides are TGTGCCAGCAGCTTAGCAGGGGGTGGGGCCAACGTCCTGACTTTC. The chain uses TRBV11-2 and TRBJ2-6, with 7 bases fitting TRBD1. The V and J ends lost 1 base and 3 bases, in that order; junction bases with no gene match: 0. This CDR3 spans 15 amino acids. CDR1 SGHAT and CDR2 FQNNGV come from the germline V gene.